This passage covers 8 T cell receptor beta chains from one sample sequenced in a study of T cells in Graves' hyperthyroidism and ophthalmopathy. Authors of the study amplified TCR beta CDR3 regions from RNA transcripts. An initial round of RT-PCR targeting the TCR CDR3 relied on the HTBI primer set. MiXCR, applied by TCRdb to the multiplex PCR reads, yields one record per CDR3 protein. The table has fewer than 650,000 distinct CDR3 sequences, about 46% seen once. Sequences were obtained from peripheral blood or thyroid tissue (not recorded which). Receptors originate from an adult woman with Graves' disease, either hyperthyroidism or ophthalmopathy (not recorded which).

This clonotype was counted many times. The chain links TRBV27 to TRBJ1-2; D gene unclear. Trimming left V 6 bases short and J 3 bases short, with 8 bases between. The germline V gene encodes CDR1 MNHEY and CDR2 SMNVEV (reference sequence). CDR3 length: 12 residues. Here the CDR3 reads CASRSRDYGYTF. The CDR3 DNA sequence: TGTGCCAGCAGGAGCCGGGACTATGGCTACACCTTC.

This clonotype has ten or more counts. The chain has TRBV19 and TRBJ1-1; D is perhaps TRBD1 (5 bases). The length of the CDR3 is 13 residues. Deletions cut 5 bases from V and 4 bases from J, with 11 bases between. Germline CDR1 and CDR2: LNHDA and SQIVND (reference sequence). The CDR3 loop reads CASSSGRPTEAFF. The CDR3 DNA follows: TGTGCCAGTAGTTCGGGACGGCCCACTGAAGCTTTCTTT.

This clonotype turned up a few times. This rearrangement joins TRBV18 to TRBJ2-5; TRBD2 is a possible D gene (5 bases). Germline-derived CDR1 and CDR2 are KGHSH and LQKENI. The ends were cut back, 3 bases at V and 1 base at J, with 9 bases in the middle. The CDR3 spans 14 residues. This chain's CDR3 is CASSPTDFQETQYF. The CDR3 DNA sequence: TGTGCCAGCTCACCGACGGACTTCCAAGAGACCCAGTACTTC.

The V call is TRBV10-3, the J call TRBJ1-4, with 12 bases fitting TRBD1. Trimming at V came to 4 bases and at J to 4 bases, leaving 4 bases not matched to a gene. The length of the CDR3 is 16 residues. Germline loops: CDR1 ENHRY, CDR2 SYGVKD. CDR3 DNA: TGTGCCATCAGTGTGGGGACAGGGGGCAATAATGAAAAACTGTTTTTT. Translated, it gives CAISVGTGGNNEKLFF.

This clonotype was seen once. A read error is possible here, since a much larger clone lies one base away. The V gene is TRBV11-2, the J gene TRBJ1-1; D unclear. Trimming left V 5 bases short and J 4 bases short, with 17 bases between. The CDR3 spans 15 residues. The germline gives CDR1 SGHAT, CDR2 FQNNGV. The CDR3 is CASSQDIQPSTEAFF. The CDR3 nucleotides are TGTGCCAGCAGCCAAGATATACAACCCAGCACTGAAGCTTTCTTT.

This clonotype was picked up many times. The chain couples TRBV7-9 to TRBJ1-1; D possibly corresponds to TRBD1 (5 bases). The CDR3 spans 15 residues. Per germline, CDR1 SEHNR and CDR2 FQNEAQ (reference sequence). V was clipped by 1 base and J by 4 bases, with 13 bases between them. CDR3 sequence: CASSLGGSDGTEAFF. The DNA for the CDR3 is TGTGCCAGCAGCTTAGGGGGGTCGGATGGCACTGAAGCTTTCTTT.

The rearrangement uses TRBV7-9 and TRBJ1-1; 10 nucleotides match TRBD1. The CDR3 consists of 15 residues. V lost 4 bases, J lost 5 bases, and 7 bases stayed unmatched. Germline CDR1 SEHNR, CDR2 FQNEAQ (reference sequence). CDR3 protein: CASSYGTGEWTEAFF. CDR3 in DNA: TGTGCCAGCAGCTATGGGACAGGGGAATGGACTGAAGCTTTCTTT.

The CDR3 region is CASDGNGNTIYF. CDR3 coding DNA: TGTGCCAGCGACGGGAATGGAAACACCATATATTTT. The rearrangement joins TRBV7-9 to TRBJ1-3; D remains unclear. Per the germline V gene, CDR1 is SEHNR and CDR2 is FQNEAQ (reference sequence). The CDR3 has 12 residues. V was trimmed by 8 bases and J by 3 bases, leaving 8 bases between them.